The 17 T cell receptor beta chains below all came from one sample that was sequenced in a study of T cell responses to AZD1222 COVID-19 vaccine. This table comes from immunoSEQ multiplex PCR, and its TCRdb copy is limited to in-frame clones, with some not included. The table lists 130,000 or so clones, 85% to 95% of them singletons, with 5% to 6.5% in the top ten. Sample: peripheral blood, taken on day 0 of AZD1222 vaccination. The receptors shown here come from an adult in good health.

This chain links TRBV30 with TRBJ2-1, with D tentatively TRBD1 (6 bases). CDR1 and CDR2 (germline): GTSNPN, SVGIG (reference sequence). V was clipped by 8 bases and J by 12 bases, with 14 bases between them. The CDR3 contains 10 residues. The CDR3 loop reads CAAGANRQFF. Here the CDR3 DNA reads TGTGCCGCAGGGGCTAACCGGCAGTTCTTC.

The chain links TRBV27 to TRBJ2-6; possibly TRBD1 or TRBD2 for D (5 bases each). Trimming left V 1 base short and J 4 bases short, with 8 bases between. This CDR3 spans 15 amino acids. Looked up from germline, CDR1 is MNHEY and CDR2 is SMNVEV (reference sequence). Here the CDR3 reads CASSLLGVGANVLTF. The CDR3 nucleotides read TGTGCCAGCAGTTTATTGGGGGTGGGGGCCAACGTCCTGACTTTC.

This clone came up once. The CDR3 spells CASRGFTEAFF. CDR3 nucleotide sequence: TGTGCCAGCCGAGGCTTCACTGAAGCTTTCTTT. This chain joins TRBV28 and TRBJ1-1; D is undetermined. CDR3 size: 11 residues. The V end was cut by 8 bases, the J end by 4 bases, with 8 bases between. CDR1 MDHEN and CDR2 SYDVKM come from the germline V gene. Based on the CDR3 plus reference TRBV28 and TRBJ1-1, the full variable domain is DVKVTQSSRYLVKRTGEKVFLECVQDMDHENMFWYRQDPGLGLRLIYFSYDVKMKEKGDIPEGYSVSREKKERFSLILESASTNQTSMYLCASRGFTEAFFGQGTRLTVV.

This clone was seen a few times. CDR3 in DNA: TGTGCCAGCAGTTTTCGTAGTGATGAGCAGTTCTTC. Translated: CASSFRSDEQFF. The rearrangement joins TRBV12-3 or TRBV12-4 to TRBJ2-1; D not resolved. V shed 3 bases and J shed 8 bases, with 8 bases lying between them. The CDR3 contains 12 residues.

This clone was detected only a few times. The chain carries TRBV5-4 and TRBJ1-2; 11 bases map to TRBD1. From germline, CDR1 is SGHNT and CDR2 YYREEE (reference sequence). V trimming: 4 bases; J trimming: 5 bases; junction bases outside the gene matches: 10. The length of the CDR3 is 16 residues. CDR3 DNA: TGTGCCAGCAGCGCCGGGACAGGGGGTCAAGATTATGGCTACACCTTC. This gives the protein CASSAGTGGQDYGYTF.

The chain is built from TRBV30 and TRBJ1-1; 7 bases are a match to TRBD1. Trimming cost V 0 bases and J 10 bases; bases outside gene matches: 8. Germline V gene data show CDR1 as GTSNPN and CDR2 as SVGIG (reference sequence). CDR3 size: 13 residues. CDR3 nucleotide sequence: TGTGCCTGGAGTGTAGGCAATCGGGACAGAGCTTTCTTT. Residues: CAWSVGNRDRAFF.

This clone came up once. The rearrangement joins TRBV9 to TRBJ2-3; 9 bases fit TRBD2. The CDR3 covers 15 residues. The ends lost 2 bases at V and 6 bases at J; junction bases unmatched: 7. CDR1 SGDLS and CDR2 YYNGEE come from the germline V gene. Written as DNA, the CDR3 is TGTGCCAGCAGCGTTTTTTTAGCGGGGGTTGATACGCAGTATTTT. Protein product: CASSVFLAGVDTQYF.

The rearrangement joins TRBV5-1 to TRBJ1-1; the D is unclear. Trimming left V 3 bases short and J 3 bases short, with 12 bases between. The CDR3 has 14 amino acids. Looked up from germline, CDR1 is SGHRS and CDR2 is YFSETQ. CDR3 sequence: CASSSGGVYTEAFF. The DNA for the CDR3 is TGCGCCAGCAGCTCGGGAGGTGTGTACACTGAAGCTTTCTTT.

This chain links TRBV19 with TRBJ2-1, with D maybe TRBD1 (5 bases). The V gene lost 4 bases and the J gene lost 0 bases, with 10 bases spanning the gap. The CDR3 is 15 residues long. The germline V gene encodes CDR1 LNHDA and CDR2 SQIVND (reference sequence). In DNA, the CDR3 is TGTGCCAGTAGTAGGGGCGGAAGCTCCTACAATGAGCAGTTCTTC. Its protein product is CASSRGGSSYNEQFF.

The rearrangement uses TRBV2 and TRBJ1-1; a weak D match, TRBD1 (6 bases). The V and J ends lost 7 bases and 6 bases respectively, with 15 bases between them. CDR1 is SNHLY, CDR2 FYNNEI, per germline. The CDR3 runs to 13 residues. The CDR3 spells CASKPGEGAEAFF. The CDR3 DNA is TGTGCCAGCAAGCCAGGGGAAGGTGCTGAAGCTTTCTTT.

The chain joins TRBV9 to TRBJ2-1; 9 bases map to TRBD2. Germline CDR1 SGDLS, CDR2 YYNGEE. The CDR3 is 17 amino acids. After removal of 4 bases from V and 5 bases from J, the junction contained 13 bases not matched to a gene. Here the CDR3 reads CASSISPRLAVHNEQFF. The DNA for the CDR3 is TGTGCCAGCAGCATTAGCCCTAGACTAGCGGTCCACAATGAGCAGTTCTTC.

The J gene is TRBJ2-7, the V gene TRBV28; D is ambiguous. Germline CDR1 MDHEN, CDR2 SYDVKM. CDR3 size: 11 residues. Trimming pared 2 bases from V and 5 bases from J, leaving 4 bases between. As DNA, the CDR3 is TGTGCCAGCAGTTTAGCCAACGAGCAGTACTTC. Translation gives CASSLANEQYF. Using reference TRBV28 and TRBJ2-7 for the parts outside the CDR3, the full variable domain is DVKVTQSSRYLVKRTGEKVFLECVQDMDHENMFWYRQDPGLGLRLIYFSYDVKMKEKGDIPEGYSVSREKKERFSLILESASTNQTSMYLCASSLANEQYFGPGTRLTVT.

The V and J genes are TRBV6-2 or TRBV6-3 and TRBJ1-5, with D possibly matching TRBD1 (5 bases). The CDR3 runs 15 residues. Per the germline V gene, CDR1 is MNHEY and CDR2 is SVGEGT. The V end lost 4 bases, the J end lost 7 bases, and 17 bases lay between the germline ends. In DNA form, the CDR3 reads TGTGCCAGCAGTTCGGTCCTTGCAAAGGGGCAGCCCCAGCATTTT. It translates to CASSSVLAKGQPQHF.

The chain has TRBV4-1 and TRBJ2-3, with D perhaps assigned TRBD1 or TRBD2 (5 bases each). The germline V gene has CDR1 MGHRA and CDR2 YSYEKL. V lost 2 bases, J lost 6 bases, and 12 bases lay in between. The CDR3 totals 14 residues. DNA of the CDR3: TGCGCCAGCAGCCAACGAGCCAGGGAGGATACGCAGTATTTT. Encoded protein: CASSQRAREDTQYF.

The V call is TRBV2, the J call TRBJ2-3; 7 bases map to TRBD2. Trimming cost V 6 bases and J 6 bases; bases outside gene matches: 3. Per germline, CDR1 SNHLY and CDR2 FYNNEI. CDR3 length: 12 amino acids. The chain's CDR3 is CASRGGGDTQYF. The CDR3 coding sequence is TGTGCCAGCAGGGGGGGAGGGGATACGCAGTATTTT.

The chain employs TRBV10-3 and TRBJ1-1; D uncertain. CDR1 ENHRY and CDR2 SYGVKD come from the germline V gene. The CDR3 is 14 residues long. V lost 6 bases and J 1 base, leaving 12 bases between the germline ends. The CDR3 loop reads CAISMGSGNTEAFF. CDR3 bases: TGTGCCATCAGCATGGGCAGTGGGAACACTGAAGCTTTCTTT.

The J gene is TRBJ1-2, the V gene TRBV6-5; D is unresolved. The V end lost 6 bases, the J end lost 2 bases, and 13 bases lay between the germline ends. This CDR3 is 14 amino acids long. Per the germline V gene, CDR1 is MNHEY and CDR2 is SVGAGI. For the CDR3, the DNA is TGTGCCAGCAGATTGTCGCACGCGAACTATGGCTACACCTTC. Translated, it gives CASRLSHANYGYTF.